The 19 T cell receptor beta chains reported below all come from one sample, sequenced in a study of spatial heterogeneity in lung cancer. Points from the study as a whole: Expanded alpha and beta TCR counts within tumors tracked tumor mutation counts.

Their antigens are not known. MiXCR was run by TCRdb on the 5' RACE reads, yielding one entry per CDR3 protein. The table records 550 to 750 distinct CDR3 sequences, roughly four fifths of them present only once. Time point: sample taken at primary tumor resection. Specimen: lung tumor tissue, collected at surgery. All receptors derive from a female donor with early-stage non-small cell lung cancer.

Notes on this clonotype: This beta chain is a stray sequence in a library constructed for alpha chains; its clone size is not meaningful. This chain links TRBV20-1 with TRBJ2-3, with D unclear. V was pared by 5 bases and J by 0 bases, with 12 bases between. Germline assignment: CDR1 DFQATT and CDR2 SNEGSKA (reference sequence). CDR3 length: 14 residues. The CDR3 region has the DNA TGCAGTGCTCCTAGTAGTGGCAGCACAGATACGCAGTATTTT. It is translated as CSAPSSGSTDTQYF.

About this clonotype: As an off-target read in a library built for alpha chains, this beta chain has a frequency of little significance. V is TRBV12-3 or TRBV12-4 and J is TRBJ1-4; 8 bases map to TRBD1. Germline trimming cut 6 bases from V and 6 bases from J; bases unmatched to any gene: 6. The CDR3 spans 14 residues. The CDR3, as DNA: TGTGCCAGCAGCTCAGGGGGCATCTATGAAAAACTGTTTTTT. Translation gives CASSSGGIYEKLFF.

Points on this clonotype: A library prepared for alpha chains yielded this beta chain as an off-target read; its size is of little meaning. V usage is TRBV18 and J usage is TRBJ1-1; 10 nucleotides line up with TRBD1. The CDR3 runs 15 residues. Germline V gene data show CDR1 as KGHSH and CDR2 as LQKENI. Trimming cost V 8 bases and J 3 bases; bases outside gene matches: 9. The CDR3 sequence: CASHTTGTGDTEAFF. CDR3 DNA sequence: TGTGCCAGCCACACCACAGGGACAGGGGACACTGAAGCTTTCTTT.

Details on this clonotype: This beta chain is a stray sequence in a library constructed for alpha chains; its clone size is not meaningful. The chain uses TRBV27 and TRBJ1-4; D ambiguous. The CDR3 length is 15 residues. The V end was cut by 3 bases, the J end by 5 bases, with 13 bases between. Germline V gives CDR1 MNHEY, CDR2 SMNVEV (reference sequence). The CDR3 spells CASSFRRAKNEKLFF. The CDR3 DNA sequence: TGTGCCAGCAGTTTCCGGAGGGCCAAAAATGAAAAACTGTTTTTT.

A remark on this clonotype: This beta chain is an off-target read within a library intended for alpha chains, so its frequency means little. The chain has TRBV20-1 and TRBJ2-1; TRBD2 matches 7 bases. J was trimmed by 9 bases and V by 0 bases; bases with no gene match: 2. The CDR3 spans 12 residues. Germline V gene lookup returns CDR1 DFQATT and CDR2 SNEGSKA (reference sequence). For the CDR3, the DNA is TGCAGTGCTAGAGATCGGGAGGTTGAGCAGTTCTTC. Translated, it gives CSARDREVEQFF.

About this clonotype itself: This beta chain represents an off-target read in a library built for alpha chains; its size is of limited meaning. The J gene is TRBJ2-6, the V gene TRBV25-1, with unresolved D. Germline V gives CDR1 MGHDK, CDR2 SYGVNS. The ends were cut back, 2 bases at V and 2 bases at J, with 4 bases in the middle. CDR3 length: 14 residues. The CDR3 nucleotides read TGTGCCAGCAGTGAAGGGGCTGGGGCCAACGTCCTGACTTTC. The encoded protein is CASSEGAGANVLTF.

With regard to this clonotype: Found in a library prepared for alpha chains, this beta chain is an off-target read, and its abundance has little meaning. This rearrangement joins TRBV7-2 to TRBJ2-1, with 9 positions matching TRBD2. The CDR3 runs to 15 residues. After removal of 3 bases from V and 1 base from J, the junction contained 1 base not matched to a gene. Germline V CDR1 and CDR2: SGHTA, FQGNSA. The DNA for the CDR3 is TGTGCCAGCAGCTTTAGCGGGAGTTCCTACAATGAGCAGTTCTTC. Translated, it gives CASSFSGSSYNEQFF.

This clonotype came up once. With the library built for alpha chains, this beta chain is off target and its frequency is not meaningful. CDR3 sequence (DNA): TGTGCCAGCAGTTCCGGGGTAACTAATGAAAAACTGTTTTTT. This gives the protein CASSSGVTNEKLFF. This chain links TRBV2 with TRBJ1-4; no reliable D call. Deletions cut 5 bases from V and 1 base from J, with 8 bases between. CDR1 and CDR2 from the germline V gene are SNHLY and FYNNEI. The CDR3 is 14 residues long. The full variable domain, with the rest looked up from reference TRBV2 and TRBJ1-4, is EPEVTQTPSHQVTQMGQEVILRCVPISNHLYFYWYRQILGQKVEFLVSFYNNEISEKSEIFDDQFSVERPDGSNFTLKIRSTKLEDSAMYFCASSSGVTNEKLFFGSGTQLSVL.

Of note for this clonotype: A library prepared for alpha chains yielded this beta chain as an off-target read; its size is of little meaning. V gene TRBV19 combines with J gene TRBJ2-2; 9 bases map to TRBD1. The germline V gene encodes CDR1 LNHDA and CDR2 SQIVND (reference sequence). V gave up 11 bases and J gave up 2 bases; unmatched junction bases: 9. The CDR3 extends over 15 amino acids. CDR3 nucleotides: TGTGCCTCCCGAGGGACAGGGTTTAACACCGGGGAGCTGTTTTTT. Protein product: CASRGTGFNTGELFF.

A word on this clonotype: This beta chain was picked up by a library intended for alpha chains and is off target, so its count carries little meaning. The CDR3: CSAEKREGRDEQFF. The CDR3 nucleotides are TGCAGTGCTGAAAAGCGGGAGGGCCGCGATGAGCAGTTCTTC. This chain links TRBV20-1 with TRBJ2-1; 10 positions agree with TRBD2. Germline values: CDR1 DFQATT, CDR2 SNEGSKA (reference sequence). This CDR3 is 14 amino acids long. The junction had 9 bases not matched to a gene; V was cut back by 5 bases and J by 8 bases.

Of note for this clonotype: This beta chain appears as a stray read in a library generated for alpha chains; its size is not informative. This chain's CDR3 is CSVPGTSEAFF. As DNA, the CDR3 is TGCAGCGTACCCGGGACTTCCGAAGCTTTCTTT. The J gene is TRBJ1-1, the V gene TRBV29-1; TRBD1 might be the D (5 bases). The CDR3 sequence is 11 residues long. From germline, CDR1 is SQVTM and CDR2 ANQGSEA. V was shortened by 6 bases and J by 8 bases, with 13 bases between the two germline ends.

A word on this clonotype: This beta chain was picked up by a library intended for alpha chains and is off target, so its count carries little meaning. The rearrangement links TRBV24-1 to TRBJ2-1; D perhaps matches TRBD2 (6 bases). The CDR3 extends over 13 amino acids. V gave up 7 bases and J gave up 2 bases, with 8 bases separating them. Germline V CDR1 and CDR2: KGHDR, SFDVKD. This CDR3 is CATSGSTYNEQFF. As DNA, the CDR3 is TGTGCCACCAGCGGGAGTACCTACAATGAGCAGTTCTTC.

With respect to this clonotype: The size of this beta chain means little, since it is a stray read in a library made for alpha chains. The rearrangement joins TRBV15 to TRBJ2-4; the match to TRBD2 covers 15 bases. The V and J ends lost 4 bases and 1 base, in that order; junction bases with no gene match: 5. Germline-derived CDR1 and CDR2 are LNHNV and YYDKDF (reference sequence). This CDR3 is 18 amino acids long. The CDR3 DNA reads as TGTGCCACCAGCATCGGGACTAGCGGGGGGTTGGCCAAAAACATTCAGTACTTC. It codes for CATSIGTSGGLAKNIQYF.

Only one count was recorded for this clonotype. This beta chain is a stray sequence in a library constructed for alpha chains; its clone size is not meaningful. The chain joins TRBV12-3 or TRBV12-4 to TRBJ1-1; D is unresolved. The V and J ends lost 5 bases and 0 bases respectively, with 7 bases between them. The CDR3 is 13 amino acids. The CDR3 here is CASSPDLNTEAFF. The CDR3 nucleotides are TGTGCCAGCAGTCCAGACCTGAACACTGAAGCTTTCTTT.

Details on this clonotype: This beta chain is off target for a library built for alpha chains, so its abundance means little. The rearrangement joins TRBV27 to TRBJ1-5; D call uncertain. The CDR3 has 17 residues. V gave up 5 bases and J gave up 2 bases, with 19 bases separating them. The germline CDR1 and CDR2 sequences are MNHEY and SMNVEV (reference sequence). The CDR3 reads CASSRGTNRGGNQPQHF. CDR3 sequence (DNA): TGTGCCAGCAGTCGAGGCACTAATCGGGGTGGCAATCAGCCCCAGCATTTT.

Turning to this clonotype: This beta chain represents an off-target read in a library built for alpha chains; its size is of limited meaning. V and J are TRBV28 and TRBJ2-7; D perhaps matches TRBD1 (6 bases). This CDR3 is built from 16 residues. Germline values: CDR1 MDHEN, CDR2 SYDVKM. V was clipped by 4 bases and J by 0 bases, with 16 bases between them. CDR3 sequence (DNA): TGTGCCAGCAGTTCCCCAGCAGACAGGAGCTCCTACGAGCAGTACTTC. As protein: CASSSPADRSSYEQYF.

As regards this clonotype: This beta chain is a stray read from a library made for alpha chains; its abundance is not meaningful. The rearrangement uses TRBV6-5 and TRBJ1-2, with 9 bases identical to TRBD1. The CDR3 totals 15 residues. Looked up from germline, CDR1 is MNHEY and CDR2 is SVGAGI. V gave up 5 bases and J gave up 4 bases; unmatched junction bases: 8. CDR3 sequence (DNA): TGTGCCAGCAGTACCCTACAGGGGGCTGGCTATGGCTACACCTTC. Translated, it gives CASSTLQGAGYGYTF.

In regard to this clonotype: Because this beta chain is a stray read in a library intended to capture alpha chains, its abundance should not be given much weight. V usage is TRBV29-1 and J usage is TRBJ2-1; tentative D call: TRBD2 (5 bases). V lost 3 bases and J lost 3, with 18 bases in between. This CDR3 is built from 16 residues. Germline CDR1 and CDR2: SQVTM and ANQGSEA. The CDR3: CSVDKRAGSFYNEQFF. CDR3 sequence (DNA): TGCAGCGTTGATAAGAGGGCAGGCTCGTTCTACAATGAGCAGTTCTTC.

Regarding this clonotype: This beta chain turned up in a library designed for alpha chains; as an off-target read, its abundance says little. V and J are TRBV20-1 and TRBJ2-7; D is possibly TRBD2 (6 bases). Trimming left V 6 bases short and J 2 bases short, with 14 bases between. Looked up from germline, CDR1 is DFQATT and CDR2 is SNEGSKA (reference sequence). The CDR3 has 13 residues. CDR3 loop: CSAPAGGTYEQYF. CDR3 in DNA: TGCAGTGCCCCAGCCGGGGGAACCTACGAGCAGTACTTC.